Listed here is a single T cell receptor (beta chain). The sample is drawn from a study of Ad26.COV2.S vaccination and SARS-CoV-2 variants. The CDR3 is 14 amino acids. V dropped 5 bases and J dropped 5 bases, with 15 bases sitting between them. Germline CDR1 is LNHDA and CDR2 is SQIVND (reference sequence). Sequencing used immunoSEQ multiplex PCR; TCRdb keeps in-frame clones, though not all of them. The sample shows roughly 450,000 clones, more than 80% of them seen only once. The treatment denotes: 15 to 20 received Ad26.COV2.S at low or high dose, single or two shots; about five received placebo; per-sample allocation not given. The samples date from day 63 after the first vaccine or placebo injection.

Sequencing used peripheral blood, obtained in a trial of Ad26.COV2.S vaccine versus placebo. The chain recombines TRBV19 with TRBJ1-1; D is undetermined. The receptor was derived from a person between 18 and 65 years old who received the Ad26.COV2.S COVID-19 vaccine or a placebo. The CDR3 region is CASSLTGLRTEAFF. The CDR3 bases are TGTGCCAGTAGTCTAACGGGGTTGAGGACTGAAGCTTTCTTT. The full variable domain, in which reference TRBV19 and TRBJ1-1 provide the parts outside the CDR3, is DGGITQSPKYLFRKEGQNVTLSCEQNLNHDAMYWYRQDPGQGLRLIYYSQIVNDFQKGDIAEGYSVSREKKESFPLTVTSAQKNPTAFYLCASSLTGLRTEAFFGQGTRLTVV.